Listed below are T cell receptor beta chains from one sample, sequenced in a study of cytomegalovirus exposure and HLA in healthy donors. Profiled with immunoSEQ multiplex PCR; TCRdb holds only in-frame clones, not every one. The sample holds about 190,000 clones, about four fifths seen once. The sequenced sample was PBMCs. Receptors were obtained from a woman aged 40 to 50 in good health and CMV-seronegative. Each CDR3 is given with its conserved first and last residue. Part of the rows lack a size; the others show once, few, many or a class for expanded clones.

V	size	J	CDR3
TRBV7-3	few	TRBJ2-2	CASSLLGLNTGELFF
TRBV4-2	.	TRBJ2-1	CASSLEAGEYDNEQFF
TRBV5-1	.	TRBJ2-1	CASSLSPGLAGGLGAEEQFF
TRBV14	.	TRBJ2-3	CASSQDLSGYADTQYF
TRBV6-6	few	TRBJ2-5	CASRTGHPETQYF
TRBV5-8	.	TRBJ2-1	CASSPGSGTGAWNEQFF
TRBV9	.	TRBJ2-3	CASSVVGGQGTDTQYF
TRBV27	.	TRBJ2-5	CASSGGYQETQYF
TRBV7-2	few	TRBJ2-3	CASSLARREGLLSTDTQYF
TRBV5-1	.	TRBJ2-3	CASSLGITGTSTDTQYF
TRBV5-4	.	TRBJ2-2	CASSLAGSTGELFF
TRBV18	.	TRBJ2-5	CASSPPNSQETQYF
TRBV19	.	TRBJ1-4	CASSIGPLDRKEKLFF
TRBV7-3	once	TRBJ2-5	CASSLTGLSQETQYF
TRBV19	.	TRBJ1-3	CASSTIGQFSGNTIYF
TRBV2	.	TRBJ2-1	CASSSAALAPHGEQFF
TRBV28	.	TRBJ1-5	CASSGRDSYSRLSNQPQHF
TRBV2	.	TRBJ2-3	CASSERLLATDTQYF
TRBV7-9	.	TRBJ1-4	CASSLGSGTGREKLFF
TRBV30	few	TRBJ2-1	CAWSVGQGGYNEQFF
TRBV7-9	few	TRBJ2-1	CASSSRTGTYNEQFF
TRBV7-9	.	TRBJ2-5	CASSSGQGVETQYF
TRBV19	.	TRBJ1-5	CASTYSNQPQHF
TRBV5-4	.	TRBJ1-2	CASSFDRQGMWGYTF
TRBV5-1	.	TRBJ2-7	CASSLSGLAGEQYF
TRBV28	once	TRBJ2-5	CASRINSGLGRTQYF
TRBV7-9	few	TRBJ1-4	CASSSRQGETEKLFF
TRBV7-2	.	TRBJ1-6	CASGQYNSPLHF
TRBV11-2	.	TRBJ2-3	CASSLRRGGGTDTQYF
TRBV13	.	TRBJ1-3	CASSSKSSGNTIYF
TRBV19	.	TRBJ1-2	CASTKSRDRGNYGYTF
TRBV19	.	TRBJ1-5	CASSIGSEYDQPQHF
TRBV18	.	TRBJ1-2	CASSPSPENGYTF
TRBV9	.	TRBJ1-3	CASSSSLSGNTIYF
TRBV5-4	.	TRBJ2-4	CASSPDRPGGAIQYF
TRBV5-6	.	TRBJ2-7	CASSLAGSHPGQYF
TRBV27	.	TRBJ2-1	CASSSNPGISYNEQFF
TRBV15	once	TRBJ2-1	CATRGASSYNEQFF
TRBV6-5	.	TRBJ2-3	CASSFRAASTDTQYF
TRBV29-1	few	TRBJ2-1	CSVRSGTTYNEQFF
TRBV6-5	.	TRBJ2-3	CASKAQRGTDTQYF
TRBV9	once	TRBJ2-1	CASSSGTLSYNEQFF
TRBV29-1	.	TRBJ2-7	CSVEDWTGSPYEQYF
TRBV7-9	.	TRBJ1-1	CASSLGQNTEAFF
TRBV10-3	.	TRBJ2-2	CAITRTGGQGIGELFF
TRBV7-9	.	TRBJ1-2	CASSQTGTPNYGYTF
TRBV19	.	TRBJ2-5	CASSIGGTGAEETQYF
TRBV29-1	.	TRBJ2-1	CSVETGANEQFF
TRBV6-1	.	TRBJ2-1	CASTMTGVGEQFF